Each of the 21 T cell receptor beta chains below was sequenced from the same sample in a study of cytomegalovirus exposure and HLA in healthy donors. PCR employed 60 Vbeta and 13 Jbeta primers. Clones were read by immunoSEQ multiplex PCR, and TCRdb kept only the in-frame ones, dropping some. The sample has about 100,000 clones; over 70% are singletons. Sequenced input: PBMCs. Receptors originate from a man aged 25-45 years in good health and CMV-seronegative.

The V call is TRBV6-5, the J call TRBJ2-7; 7 bases align to TRBD1. CDR1 MNHEY and CDR2 SVGAGI come from the germline V gene. V dropped 6 bases and J dropped 2; count of bases not matched to a gene: 7. The CDR3 loop spans 14 amino acids. CDR3 protein: CASSRDSATYEQYF. CDR3 sequence (DNA): TGTGCCAGCAGCAGGGACAGTGCTACCTACGAGCAGTACTTC.

In this sample, this clone turned up a few times. The chain has TRBV6-1 and TRBJ1-5; perhaps TRBD1 as D (5 bases). Per germline, CDR1 MNHNS and CDR2 SASEGT. Trimming took 2 bases from V and 1 from J, leaving 9 bases between them. CDR3 length equals 15 residues. The CDR3 bases are TGTGCCAGCAGTGAATACGGGGGGAGCAATCAGCCCCAGCATTTT. Encoded protein: CASSEYGGSNQPQHF.

The CDR3 nucleotides read TGTGCCAGCAGTTTGACAGGGGCTACGAACACTGAAGCTTTCTTT. Translated, it gives CASSLTGATNTEAFF. The chain is built from TRBV6-5 and TRBJ1-1, with 8 bases lining up with TRBD1. Germline V gene lookup returns CDR1 MNHEY and CDR2 SVGAGI. V shed 4 bases and J 1 base; nucleotides not matched to a gene: 5. The CDR3 has 15 amino acids.

The genes are TRBV6-1 and TRBJ2-3, with a possible D match to TRBD2 (6 bases). The CDR3 totals 15 residues. V lost 0 bases to trimming and J lost 5 bases, with 12 bases between them. From germline, CDR1 is MNHNS and CDR2 SASEGT. The CDR3: CASSEARGGGDTQYF. The CDR3 coding sequence is TGTGCCAGCAGTGAAGCGCGTGGGGGAGGAGATACGCAGTATTTT.

This chain uses TRBV10-2 with TRBJ2-1, with a tentative D call TRBD2 (5 bases). Trimming removed 2 bases from V and 9 bases from J, with 8 bases in between. The V gene's germline CDR1 is WSHSY and CDR2 SAAADI. CDR3 length equals 12 residues. The CDR3 DNA reads TGCGCCAGCAGTGAGACGGGGAGTGAGCAGTTCTTC. As protein: CASSETGSEQFF.

The chain joins TRBV5-1 to TRBJ2-1; 13 nucleotides match TRBD2. CDR1 is SGHRS, CDR2 YFSETQ, per germline. V shed 4 bases, J shed 6 bases, and the junction held 7 bases outside the gene matches. The CDR3 loop spans 16 amino acids. The CDR3 reads CASSLPRTSGSNEQFF. The CDR3 bases are TGCGCCAGCAGCCTACCTAGGACTAGCGGGAGCAATGAGCAGTTCTTC.

This clone was counted once. This chain links TRBV30 with TRBJ1-2; perhaps TRBD1 as D (5 bases). V dropped 1 base and J dropped 5 bases, with 5 bases sitting between them. Germline V gene lookup returns CDR1 GTSNPN and CDR2 SVGIG (reference sequence). The CDR3 length is 11 residues. CDR3: CAWSGQYGYTF. CDR3 DNA sequence: TGTGCCTGGAGTGGACAGTATGGCTACACCTTC.

The rearrangement links TRBV18 to TRBJ1-1; no reliable D call. This CDR3 contains 15 residues. The germline V gene encodes CDR1 KGHSH and CDR2 LQKENI. V was pared by 3 bases and J by 1 base, with 12 bases between. CDR3 sequence: CASSPLAHENTEAFF. The CDR3 coding sequence is TGTGCCAGCTCACCCCTAGCACACGAGAACACTGAAGCTTTCTTT.

The rearrangement links TRBV6-1 to TRBJ1-6, with 7 bases aligning to TRBD1. Germline loops: CDR1 MNHNS, CDR2 SASEGT. The CDR3 is 15 amino acids. V shed 3 bases and J 9 bases; nucleotides not matched to a gene: 8. The CDR3 protein is CASSDGGTDISPLHF. DNA for the CDR3: TGTGCCAGCAGTGATGGAGGGACAGATATTTCACCCCTCCACTTT.

The genes are TRBV2 and TRBJ2-3; TRBD2 aligns across 7 bases. V trimming: 6 bases; J trimming: 2 bases; junction bases outside the gene matches: 5. Germline CDR1 and CDR2: SNHLY and FYNNEI. CDR3 length: 14 residues. The CDR3 sequence: CASRGLELTDTQYF. CDR3 DNA sequence: TGTGCCAGCAGAGGACTAGAACTCACAGATACGCAGTATTTT.

The V call is TRBV7-2, the J call TRBJ2-7; TRBD2 is a possible D gene (5 bases). The V and J ends lost 1 base and 4 bases respectively, with 8 bases between them. Germline values: CDR1 SGHTA, CDR2 FQGNSA. This CDR3 is 13 amino acids long. The CDR3 DNA sequence: TGTGCCAGCAGCTTAGTGGGAGATTACGAGCAGTACTTC. It translates to CASSLVGDYEQYF.

The chain employs TRBV2 and TRBJ2-2; D may be TRBD2 (7 bases). The CDR3 consists of 16 residues. Trimming pared 4 bases from V and 1 base from J, leaving 13 bases between. Per germline, CDR1 SNHLY and CDR2 FYNNEI. CDR3 DNA: TGTGCCAGCAGTGGGGGGGGGCCCCGGAACACCGGGGAGCTGTTTTTT. Encoded protein: CASSGGGPRNTGELFF.

Notes on this clone: The same CDR3 can be traced to other DNA sequences in this sample. This chain uses TRBV27 with TRBJ1-1; D might be TRBD1 (5 bases). This CDR3 is 13 amino acids long. Trimming cost V 4 bases and J 2 bases, with 8 bases left between them. Germline V gene lookup returns CDR1 MNHEY and CDR2 SMNVEV (reference sequence). The CDR3 reads CASSSGVNTEAFF. CDR3 sequence (DNA): TGTGCCAGCAGTTCGGGGGTTAACACTGAAGCTTTCTTT.

The rearrangement uses TRBV2 and TRBJ2-7; 10 positions match TRBD1. J was trimmed by 4 bases and V by 5 bases; bases with no gene match: 5. Germline-derived CDR1 and CDR2 are SNHLY and FYNNEI. The length of the CDR3 is 14 residues. The CDR3 is CASSKPGQGYEQYF. DNA for the CDR3: TGTGCCAGCAGTAAACCGGGACAGGGGTACGAGCAGTACTTC.

This chain joins TRBV19 and TRBJ1-1, with unresolved D. V gave up 7 bases and J gave up 0 bases, with 15 bases separating them. The CDR3 totals 15 residues. Germline assignment: CDR1 LNHDA and CDR2 SQIVND (reference sequence). CDR3 DNA sequence: TGTGCCAGTAAATTCGCGGGTAGGGTGAACACTGAAGCTTTCTTT. This translates into CASKFAGRVNTEAFF.

The chain carries TRBV5-6 and TRBJ2-1, with D possibly being TRBD2 (5 bases). The CDR3 totals 13 residues. Germline assignment: CDR1 SGHDT and CDR2 YYEEEE. V was shortened by 5 bases and J by 7 bases, with 13 bases between the two germline ends. The CDR3 reads CASSRGSANEQFF. CDR3 DNA sequence: TGTGCCAGCAGTCGTGGTAGCGCAAATGAGCAGTTCTTC.

In this sample, this clone turned up once. The chain combines TRBV5-7 with TRBJ2-7; 7 positions agree with TRBD1. TRBV5-7 is an ORF for which the function is uncertain. The J segment lost 0 bases and the V segment lost 10 bases, leaving 7 bases of the junction unmatched. The CDR3 has 13 amino acids. The CDR3 bases are TGTGCCCGGAGCCGGGACAGCTCCTACGAGCAGTACTTC. It translates to CARSRDSSYEQYF.

The CDR3 DNA reads TGCGCCAGCAGCTTTGACCCGGGTCTACAGTTCTTC. This translates into CASSFDPGLQFF. This rearrangement joins TRBV5-1 to TRBJ2-1; D unresolved. CDR3 length: 12 residues. V dropped 2 bases and J dropped 13 bases, with 13 bases sitting between them. The germline CDR1 and CDR2 sequences are SGHRS and YFSETQ.

The CDR3 nucleotides read TGTGCCAGCAGTGTACAGGGGGCGCTTAGTGAAGCTTTCTTT. This gives the protein CASSVQGALSEAFF. This chain joins TRBV2 and TRBJ1-1; 9 bases agree with TRBD1. Losses at the gene ends were 4 bases for V and 7 bases for J; bases not matched to a gene: 7. The CDR3 spans 14 residues. Per the germline V gene, CDR1 is SNHLY and CDR2 is FYNNEI.

The rearrangement joins TRBV5-6 to TRBJ2-7, with D hard to call. Looked up from germline, CDR1 is SGHDT and CDR2 is YYEEEE. CDR3 size: 13 residues. The ends were cut back, 0 bases at V and 7 bases at J, with 11 bases in the middle. CDR3 DNA sequence: TGTGCCAGCAGCTTGGAAATGAGGCTTGAGCAGTACTTC. Its translation: CASSLEMRLEQYF.

The chain couples TRBV9 to TRBJ2-2, with TRBD2 as a possible D gene (5 bases). The V end was cut by 4 bases, the J end by 4 bases, with 14 bases between. Germline loops: CDR1 SGDLS, CDR2 YYNGEE. The CDR3 totals 15 residues. CDR3 loop: CASSPGGGATGELFF. The CDR3 DNA reads TGTGCCAGCAGCCCCGGCGGAGGCGCCACCGGGGAGCTGTTTTTT.